This T cell receptor beta chain was captured by sequencing in a study of CD4+ T cells in melanoma. General observations from the study: Neoantigen-specific CD4+ T cells in melanoma reportedly had diverse differentiation states. CD8+ T cell, macrophage and B cell function reportedly correlated with neoantigen-specific CD4+ T cells.

Measured with immunoSEQ multiplex PCR; TCRdb has only the in-frame clones, and not every one. The sample has around 7,100 clones; around half are singletons. In regard to this clone: Antigen unknown.

With 4 bases removed from V and 0 bases from J, the gap between germline ends came to 5 bases. The CDR3 contains 14 residues. From germline, CDR1 is SGHRS and CDR2 YFSETQ. This receptor was identified in a human donor with melanoma. Sample: cells from a culture (not recorded whether cultured in vitro). The chain recombines TRBV5-1 with TRBJ2-6, with D possibly matching TRBD2 (5 bases). The CDR3 bases are TGCGCCAGCAGCCGGGACTCTGGGGCCAACGTCCTGACTTTC. It yields the protein CASSRDSGANVLTF.